Listed here is a single T cell receptor beta chain. What it binds is unknown. These data come from a study of T cell repertoires in cytomegalovirus infection. TCRdb analysed the reads with MiXCR anew, one entry per CDR3 protein. This repertoire shows a few hundred thousand distinct CDR3 sequences, about 40% found once; its top ten account for 48%. V shed 3 bases and J shed 2 bases, with 8 bases lying between them. CDR3 size: 14 residues. Germline V CDR1 and CDR2: SGHTA, FQGNSA. This receptor was obtained from a human donor in good health (CMV status not recorded). Some clones in this sample may be carry-over from other donors' samples. The sequenced sample was cultured PBMCs, obtained from culture after CMV antigen stimulation. V is TRBV7-2 and J is TRBJ1-3; maybe TRBD1 (5 bases). This chain's CDR3 is CASSFGGAGNTIYF. The DNA for the CDR3 is TGTGCCAGCAGCTTCGGGGGGGCTGGAAACACCATATATTTT.